This T cell receptor beta chain was sequenced in a study of cytomegalovirus exposure and HLA in healthy donors. Study-level background: Ancestry clustering placed 70% to 90% of several hundred genotyped donors in the Caucasian-associated cluster.

CDR1 and CDR2 (germline): LNHNV, YYDKDF (reference sequence). The CDR3 loop spans 15 amino acids. The V segment lost 5 bases and the J segment 0 bases; nucleotides outside the gene matches: 6. Primers included in the PCR were 60 Vbeta and 13 Jbeta primers. Some clones are missing from TCRdb's copy, which holds only in-frame ones; the method was immunoSEQ multiplex PCR. This sample has under 80,000 clones; roughly 65% occur once, and the top ten carry around 1.9%. This receptor was taken from a woman in her 30s in good health and CMV-seronegative. The chain is built from TRBV15 and TRBJ2-5; 7 positions match TRBD1. Specimen: PBMCs. The CDR3 protein is CATSSMDRYQETQYF. CDR3 in DNA: TGTGCCACCAGCTCCATGGACAGGTACCAAGAGACCCAGTACTTC.